Below, 12 T cell receptor beta chains from the same sample are listed, as sequenced in a study of T cell responses to AZD1222 COVID-19 vaccine. Here immunoSEQ multiplex PCR was the method, and the copy in TCRdb shows in-frame clones only, minus some. The sample contains 200,000 or so clones, about 90% of which appear only once. This specimen consisted of peripheral blood, obtained on day 0 of MenACWY control vaccination. The source is an adult in good health.

The genes are TRBV5-1 and TRBJ2-7; 11 nucleotides align to TRBD2. The CDR3 loop spans 14 amino acids. With V trimmed by 4 bases and J by 4 bases, 4 bases remained unmatched. Germline V CDR1 and CDR2: SGHRS, YFSETQ. The CDR3, as DNA: TGCGCCAGCAGCCGTACTAGCGGGAGTTACGAGCAGTACTTC. It is translated as CASSRTSGSYEQYF.

This clone came up a few times. The CDR3 here is CASSYFPRTAAYEQYF. In nucleotides, the CDR3 is TGTGCCAGCAGTTACTTCCCACGGACGGCGGCCTACGAGCAGTACTTC. The genes are TRBV6-2 or TRBV6-3 and TRBJ2-7; the D is unclear. This CDR3 contains 16 residues. V dropped 1 base and J dropped 2 bases, with 15 bases sitting between them. Germline values: CDR1 MNHEY, CDR2 SVGEGT.

This chain connects TRBV18 to TRBJ2-7, with D hard to call. Trimming cost V 2 bases and J 6 bases, with 11 bases left between them. Germline CDR1 KGHSH, CDR2 LQKENI. There are 13 residues in the CDR3. The CDR3 region has the DNA TGTGCCAGCTCACCAGCCGGTAAGGGCGAGCAGTACTTC. It is translated as CASSPAGKGEQYF.

V usage is TRBV9 and J usage is TRBJ2-3; 7 nucleotides align to TRBD2. Germline values: CDR1 SGDLS, CDR2 YYNGEE. V gave up 4 bases and J gave up 2 bases; unmatched junction bases: 7. This CDR3 has 15 amino acids. The CDR3 reads CASSLSGGDTDTQYF. The CDR3 coding sequence is TGTGCCAGCAGCCTATCGGGGGGAGACACAGATACGCAGTATTTT.

J is TRBJ1-2 and V is TRBV10-3, with D possibly being TRBD1 (5 bases). The CDR3 loop spans 14 amino acids. Per the germline V gene, CDR1 is ENHRY and CDR2 is SYGVKD. Trimming stripped 4 bases from V and 4 bases from J, with 13 bases between. The DNA for the CDR3 is TGTGCCATCAGTGGGGGCAGCGAGACCTATGGCTACACCTTC. Translating gives CAISGGSETYGYTF.

The CDR3 loop is CASSQGGKGYTF. DNA of the CDR3: TGTGCCAGCAGTCAGGGGGGGAAGGGCTACACCTTC. The gene calls are TRBV6-5 and TRBJ1-2; the match to TRBD1 covers 7 bases. Germline trimming cut 5 bases from V and 8 bases from J; bases unmatched to any gene: 5. CDR1 MNHEY and CDR2 SVGAGI come from the germline V gene. There are 12 residues in the CDR3.

About this clone: The same CDR3 arises from other DNA sequences in this sample as well. The chain carries TRBV5-1 and TRBJ2-3; D possibly corresponds to TRBD1 (5 bases). Germline CDR1 reads SGHRS; CDR2 reads YFSETQ. Trimming took 4 bases from V and 2 from J, leaving 11 bases between them. This CDR3 has 14 residues. The CDR3, as DNA: TGCGCCAGCAGCGCAACAGGAGACACAGATACGCAGTATTTT. It translates to CASSATGDTDTQYF.

In this sample, this clone turned up once. This chain connects TRBV14 to TRBJ1-2, with D perhaps TRBD1 (5 bases). Trimming left V 1 base short and J 5 bases short, with 14 bases between. The CDR3 loop spans 15 amino acids. Germline values: CDR1 SGHDN, CDR2 FVKESK. For the CDR3, the DNA is TGTGCCAGCAGCCAAGTCCACCGGGGGAAGTATGGCTACACCTTC. Residues: CASSQVHRGKYGYTF.

V usage is TRBV7-2 and J usage is TRBJ1-1; 8 nucleotides align to TRBD1. This CDR3 spans 13 amino acids. Germline loops: CDR1 SGHTA, CDR2 FQGNSA. After removal of 8 bases from V and 7 bases from J, the junction contained 9 bases not matched to a gene. The CDR3 sequence is CASLIRGQGEAFF. The CDR3 DNA sequence: TGTGCCAGCCTGATCAGGGGGCAGGGTGAAGCTTTCTTT. Complete variable domain (other parts from reference TRBV7-2 and TRBJ1-1): GAGVSQSPSNKVTEKGKDVELRCDPISGHTALYWYRQSLGQGLEFLIYFQGNSAPDKSGLPSDRFSAERTGGSVSTLTIQRTQQEDSAVYLCASLIRGQGEAFFGQGTRLTVV.

This rearrangement joins TRBV20-1 to TRBJ2-5; tentatively, D is TRBD2 (7 bases). The CDR3 extends over 14 amino acids. CDR1 and CDR2 from the germline V gene are DFQATT and SNEGSKA (reference sequence). V dropped 3 bases and J dropped 6 bases, with 17 bases sitting between them. The CDR3 region is CSASKGEGPKTQYF. For the CDR3, the DNA is TGCAGTGCTAGTAAGGGGGAGGGCCCAAAGACCCAGTACTTC.

V and J are TRBV4-2 and TRBJ1-4; the D is unclear. The CDR3 has 14 residues. V was pared by 3 bases and J by 7 bases, with 12 bases between. The V gene's germline CDR1 is LGHNA and CDR2 YNFKEQ. CDR3 in amino acids: CASSQPATGEKLFF. CDR3 DNA: TGTGCCAGCAGCCAGCCGGCAACGGGTGAAAAACTGTTTTTT.

The genes are TRBV29-1 and TRBJ1-2; D is unresolved. The CDR3 contains 13 residues. V gave up 6 bases and J gave up 5 bases, with 16 bases separating them. CDR1 SQVTM and CDR2 ANQGSEA come from the germline V gene. CDR3 in amino acids: CSVPELVGYGYTF. The CDR3 coding sequence is TGCAGCGTCCCAGAATTGGTAGGGTATGGCTACACCTTC.